The subject of this entry is one T cell receptor (beta chain). No antigen is known for it. The CDR3 runs 11 residues. CDR1 and CDR2 (germline): DFQATT, SNEGSKA (reference sequence). The data were obtained in a study of graft-versus-host responses after intestinal transplantation. About the research overall: Anti-thymocyte globulin induction was given to all recipients, followed by tacrolimus and steroids for roughly 3 years.

General study points: Marrow from the recipient contained GvH clones, some of which had appeared first in ileum or blood. Peak circulating GvH clone levels were associated with early post-transplant HvG declines.

Data came from immunoSEQ multiplex PCR; TCRdb stores just in-frame clones and leaves some out. The sample lists about 80,000 clones; 80% to 95% were seen once. The source material was PBMCs, sampled 98 days after intestinal transplantation. The chain links TRBV20-1 to TRBJ1-5, with D unclear. This clonotype was sampled from a human patient who received an intestinal transplant, so some T cells may come from the graft donor. The CDR3 loop is CRVHSNQPQHF. The DNA of the CDR3 is TGCAGGGTTCATAGCAATCAGCCCCAGCATTTT.